This entry lists 3 T cell receptor beta chains sequenced from one sample in a study of technical replicates of blood from a handful of donors. Sequenced by immunoSEQ multiplex PCR; TCRdb stores in-frame clones only, minus some. The profile covers some 80,000 clones, with 90% to 95% appearing a single time and about 0.41% taken by the ten largest. Sequences were obtained from T cells isolated from PBMCs. The source is a human donor in good health.

A note on this clone: Other DNA sequences in this specimen translate into the identical CDR3. The CDR3 loop reads CASSYSPAGELFF. CDR3 nucleotide sequence: TGTGCCAGCAGTTACTCTCCGGCCGGGGAGCTGTTTTTT. The V gene is TRBV6-5, the J gene TRBJ2-2, with D unclear. Germline-derived CDR1 and CDR2 are MNHEY and SVGAGI. The CDR3 length is 13 residues. Trimming took off 0 bases at V and 6 bases at J, with 5 bases between the two ends.

This clone was picked up one time. The V and J genes are TRBV2 and TRBJ2-7; possible D gene TRBD2, 6 bases. The germline V gene encodes CDR1 SNHLY and CDR2 FYNNEI. The CDR3 sequence is 12 residues long. The V gene lost 9 bases and the J gene lost 5 bases, with 14 bases spanning the gap. Written as DNA, the CDR3 is TGTGCCAGTGGGGCAGGGACTGACGAGCAGTACTTC. Residues: CASGAGTDEQYF.

This clone was counted once. The V and J genes are TRBV19 and TRBJ2-7; 7 bases line up with TRBD2. The CDR3 extends over 11 amino acids. The trim removed 10 bases at V and 3 bases at J, leaving 3 bases unmatched. Germline lookup yields CDR1 LNHDA and CDR2 SQIVND (reference sequence). CDR3 nucleotides: TGTGCCACCTCTAGCGGCTACGAGCAGTACTTC. This sequence encodes CATSSGYEQYF.